The 19 T cell receptor delta chains listed next were all sequenced from one sample in a study of gamma-delta T cells after stem cell transplantation. TCRdb reprocessed the RT-PCR reads using CATT. The data contain about 2,500 delta-chain clones, around 19% of them singletons. Sequencing was performed on gamma-delta T cells. These receptors all stem from a human donor. It is not recorded whose cells these are; they may come from a transplant donor.

In regard to this clone: One junction end does not reproduce the germline sequence, and a read error may be involved. The rearrangement links TRDV2 to TRDJ2, with D tentatively TRDD3 (5 bases). The J gene is not listed in TCRdb, so it was assigned here from a DNA match to germline. The CDR3 length is 18 residues. Germline assignment: CDR1 GEAIGNYY and CDR2 EKD. The CDR3 nucleotides read TGTGCCTGTGACACCGGGCGGGGGGGCTCAGCTTTGACAGCAAAACTCTTCTTT. Translating it yields CACDTGRGGSALTAKLFF.

Relative to its sample, this clone is medium-sized. The chain employs TRAV29/DV5 and TRDJ2, with 10 nucleotides matching TRDD3. V shed 0 bases, J shed 2 bases, and the junction held 13 bases outside the gene matches. Germline-derived CDR1 and CDR2 are NSMFDY and ISSIKDK. This CDR3 region has 19 residues. The CDR3 here is CAASALKGTGGSLTAQLFF. The DNA for the CDR3 is TGTGCAGCAAGCGCGCTTAAGGGTACTGGGGGATCCTTGACAGCACAACTCTTCTTT.

Within the sample, this clone is large. V and J are TRDV1 and TRDJ2; 8 nucleotides match TRDD3. J was trimmed by 4 bases and V by 3 bases; bases with no gene match: 28. Germline V gene lookup returns CDR1 TSWWSYY and CDR2 QGS. CDR3 size: 23 residues. The CDR3 protein is CALGEGQILTFSYLGDPTAQLFF. CDR3 DNA: TGTGCTCTTGGGGAGGGGCAAATTTTGACATTTTCCTATCTGGGGGACCCGACAGCACAACTCTTCTTT.

The rearrangement joins TRDV1 to TRDJ1, with 9 bases matching TRDD3. CDR3 length: 22 amino acids. J lost 0 bases, V lost 3 bases, and 23 bases had no gene match. Germline-derived CDR1 and CDR2 are TSWWSYY and QGS. The DNA of the CDR3 is TGTGCTCTTGGGGACCCGGGCCTTCCTCCTACTGGGGGACCGTCGTACACCGATAAACTCATCTTT. As protein: CALGDPGLPPTGGPSYTDKLIF.

To note about this clone: Just one base apart from a much larger clone, this may be a read error. This sequence joins TRDV2 and TRDJ3, with 8 bases lining up with TRDD3. Trimming at V came to 1 base and at J to 0 bases, leaving 16 bases not matched to a gene. The CDR3 spans 22 residues. Germline CDR1 and CDR2: GEAIGNYY and EKD. The CDR3 coding sequence is TGTGCCTGTGACACGCGTGTGTGGATACTGGGGGCCAGCTCCTGGGACACCCGACAGATGTTTTTC. This codes for CACDTRVWILGASSWDTRQMFF.

The chain joins TRDV2 to TRDJ3; D gene uncertain. Trimming pared 0 bases from V and 4 bases from J, leaving 0 bases between. The CDR3 is 13 residues long. Per the germline V gene, CDR1 is GEAIGNYY and CDR2 is EKD. The CDR3 here is CACDTWDTRQMFF. CDR3 DNA sequence: TGTGCCTGTGACACCTGGGACACCCGACAGATGTTTTTC.

On this clone itself: Germline and junction disagree at one end, which may indicate a read error. The V and J genes are TRDV2 and TRDJ2, with D maybe TRDD3 (6 bases). No J gene is reported in TCRdb; it was inferred here by comparing the DNA with germline. This CDR3 has 20 amino acids. From germline, CDR1 is GEAIGNYY and CDR2 EKD. The CDR3 here is CACDTRRGDSTQALTAKLFF. DNA of the CDR3: TGTGCCTGTGACACGAGAAGGGGGGACTCTACCCAAGCTTTGACAGCAAAACTCTTCTTT.

Notes on this clone: A much bigger clone sits one base away, suggesting this may be a read error. The J gene is TRDJ3, while no V gene call was made; TRDD3, the table's D call, was not compared with the DNA. The CDR3 spans 19 residues. The CDR3 is CACDTVDTGASWDTRQVFF. Here the CDR3 DNA reads TGTGCCTGTGACACCGTTGATACTGGAGCCTCCTGGGACACCCGACAGGTGTTTTTC.

Note on this clone: A much larger clone differs by one base, so this may be a read error. The rearrangement uses TRDV1 and TRDJ1; 10 bases fit TRDD3. CDR1 and CDR2 from the germline V gene are TSWWSYY and QGS. This CDR3 spans 17 amino acids. The V gene end was trimmed by 10 bases and the J gene end by 4 bases; junction bases not matched to a gene: 18. The CDR3 nucleotides are TGTGCTCCTGGACCTCAGGTTCTACTGGGGGATTTCGATAAACTCATCTTT. It encodes CAPGPQVLLGDFDKLIF.

The chain uses TRDV1 and TRDJ1, with a possible D match to TRDD3 (7 bases). In the absence of a J gene in TCRdb, the DNA was matched to germline to assign it here. The CDR3 length is 20 residues. With 3 bases removed from V and 0 bases from J, the gap between germline ends came to 26 bases. Germline V CDR1 and CDR2: TSWWSYY, QGS. CDR3 loop: CALGEGSPTSYWGHTDKLIF. CDR3 nucleotides: TGTGCTCTTGGGGAGGGCAGTCCTACCTCTTACTGGGGACACACCGATAAACTCATCTTT.

No V gene was called here, but the J gene is TRDJ3; TRDD3 is taken as the D call from the table, unchecked against the DNA. The CDR3 is 18 amino acids. This chain's CDR3 is CACDTLGALSLYTLQMFF. In DNA, the CDR3 is TGTGCCTGTGACACACTGGGGGCTCTCTCCTTGTACACCCTACAGATGTTTTTC.

The sample holds a few counts of this clone. This may arise from a read error, as a much more abundant clone is one base away. The chain recombines TRDV2 with TRDJ3; 7 bases align to TRDD3. The germline V gene has CDR1 GEAIGNYY and CDR2 EKD. The CDR3 is 15 residues long. The chain's CDR3 is CACDTEGDFTRQTFF. For the CDR3, the DNA is TGTGCCTGTGACACCGAGGGGGATTTCACCCGACAGACGTTTTTC.

V gene TRDV3 combines with J gene TRDJ2; 13 nucleotides align to TRDD3. The J gene is not listed in TCRdb, so it was assigned here from a DNA match to germline. Trimming removed 1 base from V and 4 bases from J; junction bases left unmatched: 33. The germline CDR1 and CDR2 sequences are TVYSNPD and GDNSRS (reference sequence). This CDR3 comprises 25 residues. The CDR3 coding sequence is TGTGCCTTTAAGAGGGTTCTCCCCTCCTACGCGAACTGGGGGATACGCGCGCAGAGGACAGCACAACTCTTCTTT. This translates into CAFKRVLPSYANWGIRAQRTAQLFF.

The J gene is TRDJ1, the V gene TRDV1, with D perhaps TRDD3 (6 bases). As TCRdb names no J gene, one was assigned here on the basis of a DNA match to germline. Germline CDR1 is TSWWSYY and CDR2 is QGS. V was pared by 2 bases and J by 0 bases, with 49 bases between. The CDR3 has 28 amino acids. CDR3 protein: CALGEKGMGVLTDTRGRPRGSYTDKLIF. The CDR3 region has the DNA TGTGCTCTTGGGGAAAAGGGAATGGGGGTTCTCACGGATACTAGAGGTCGCCCACGGGGCTCGTACACCGATAAACTCATCTTT.

This clone is medium-sized within its sample. The V call is TRDV3, the J call TRDJ1; TRDD3 agrees at 9 bases. CDR3 length equals 19 residues. CDR1 is TVYSNPD and CDR2 is GDNSRS in the germline V gene (reference sequence). J lost 0 bases, V lost 5 bases, and 22 bases had no gene match. The CDR3 loop reads CAERVPTFGSGGYTDKLIF. In DNA, the CDR3 is TGTGCCGAAAGGGTTCCTACGTTTGGCTCTGGGGGATACACCGATAAACTCATCTTT.

This clone is labeled as large. CDR3 protein: CALGERSSPCTESTDKLIF. The DNA of the CDR3 is TGTGCTCTTGGGGAACGGTCTTCCCCCTGTACTGAGAGCACCGATAAACTCATCTTT. The chain recombines TRDV1 with TRDJ1, with a weak D call TRDD2 (5 bases). Per germline, CDR1 TSWWSYY and CDR2 QGS. The CDR3 loop spans 19 amino acids. V lost 1 base, J lost 1 base, and 22 bases lay in between.

This chain links TRDV2 with TRDJ1; 7 positions match TRDD3. TCRdb leaves out the J gene; it was filled in here by matching the DNA to germline. Per the germline V gene, CDR1 is GEAIGNYY and CDR2 is EKD. V gave up 4 bases and J gave up 0 bases; unmatched junction bases: 19. The CDR3 spans 19 residues. This CDR3 is CACESSGPLGSADTDKLIF. DNA of the CDR3: TGTGCCTGTGAAAGTAGTGGGCCACTGGGGTCCGCGGACACCGATAAACTCATCTTT.

In this sample, this clone turned up a few times. A read error may account for a junction end that differs from germline. The same CDR3 also results from other DNA sequences found in this sample. The rearrangement uses TRDV1 and TRDJ1; 10 nucleotides match TRDD3. CDR1 TSWWSYY and CDR2 QGS come from the germline V gene. The CDR3 consists of 21 residues. The CDR3 DNA reads as TGTGCCCTTGGGGAAAGGTTCCAACCGTTTATACTGGGGGATTACACCGATAAACTCATCTTT. It yields the protein CALGERFQPFILGDYTDKLIF.

This clone came up a few times. A single base separates this from a much larger clone, so it may be a read error. The chain recombines TRDV2 with TRDJ1; D is perhaps TRDD2 (7 bases). The CDR3 is made up of 20 amino acids. Trimming stripped 3 bases from V and 3 bases from J, with 31 bases between. Germline loops: CDR1 GEAIGNYY, CDR2 EKD. The CDR3 DNA is TGTGCCTGTGACCCGGCCCCTTCCTGCAACAATCGACTGGGTTCCGATAAACTCATCTTT. Translated, it gives CACDPAPSCNNRLGSDKLIF.